This passage covers 19 T cell receptor beta chains from one sample sequenced in a study of control samples from healthy donors and cancer patients. Assay: immunoSEQ multiplex PCR; the TCRdb copy retains only in-frame clones and omits some. The repertoire includes roughly 92,000 clones, more than 85% of them detected once, and roughly 1.3% sits in the top ten. The sample consisted of blood. These receptors were taken from a woman between 45 and 65 years old in good health.

The J gene is TRBJ2-7, the V gene TRBV23-1; the match to TRBD1 covers 9 bases. TRBV23-1 qualifies as an ORF whose function is uncertain. The V gene end was trimmed by 3 bases and the J gene end by 1 base; junction bases not matched to a gene: 1. The CDR3 runs to 14 residues. This CDR3 is CASSQGQGSYEQYF. In DNA, the CDR3 is TGCGCCAGCAGTCAGGGACAGGGTTCCTACGAGCAGTACTTC.

The chain joins TRBV29-1 to TRBJ1-1; tentatively, D is TRBD1 (5 bases). The CDR3 has 13 residues. Germline V gene data show CDR1 as SQVTM and CDR2 as ANQGSEA. The V and J ends lost 4 bases and 3 bases respectively, with 12 bases between them. CDR3 nucleotides: TGCAGCGTTGTGGAAGGAGGGGACACTGAAGCTTTCTTT. Its translation: CSVVEGGDTEAFF.

The genes are TRBV2 and TRBJ2-5; D is perhaps TRBD1 (5 bases). CDR3 length: 14 residues. The V gene lost 4 bases and the J gene lost 4 bases, with 13 bases spanning the gap. Germline V gene sequence: CDR1 SNHLY, CDR2 FYNNEI. CDR3: CASSAQGVRETQYF. The CDR3 DNA sequence: TGTGCCAGCAGTGCTCAAGGGGTTAGAGAGACCCAGTACTTC.

The chain couples TRBV11-2 to TRBJ2-3; D is uncertain. The CDR3 totals 17 residues. Trimming removed 4 bases from V and 3 bases from J, with 20 bases in between. Germline-derived CDR1 and CDR2 are SGHAT and FQNNGV. The CDR3 nucleotides read TGTGCCAGCAGCTCGGTCGGTGCAAGAGTAACGACAGATACGCAGTATTTT. Amino acids: CASSSVGARVTTDTQYF.

The V call is TRBV19, the J call TRBJ1-5, with no clear D. The CDR3 covers 16 residues. Trimming removed 1 base from V and 0 bases from J, with 10 bases in between. Germline V gene data show CDR1 as LNHDA and CDR2 as SQIVND (reference sequence). The CDR3 DNA follows: TGTGCCAGTAGTATAGTCGGAGGATATAGCAATCAGCCCCAGCATTTT. Protein sequence: CASSIVGGYSNQPQHF.

This sequence joins TRBV28 and TRBJ1-2, with TRBD1 matching over 8 bases. The CDR3 contains 15 residues. Trimming removed 4 bases from V and 2 bases from J; junction bases left unmatched: 6. Germline V gives CDR1 MDHEN, CDR2 SYDVKM. The chain's CDR3 is CASSSPGQANYGYTF. CDR3 DNA: TGTGCCAGCAGTTCCCCGGGACAGGCAAACTATGGCTACACCTTC.

The rearrangement uses TRBV14 and TRBJ1-1, with no clear D. CDR3 size: 13 residues. V was pared by 5 bases and J by 5 bases, with 12 bases between. Germline loops: CDR1 SGHDN, CDR2 FVKESK. The CDR3 coding sequence is TGTGCCAGCAGCTCTATAGCGGGGACTGAAGCTTTCTTT. Amino acid sequence: CASSSIAGTEAFF. Filled out from reference TRBV14 and TRBJ1-1, the complete variable domain reads EAGVTQFPSHSVIEKGQTVTLRCDPISGHDNLYWYRRVMGKEIKFLLHFVKESKQDESGMPNNRFLAERTGGTYSTLKVQPAELEDSGVYFCASSSIAGTEAFFGQGTRLTVV.

The V call is TRBV6-5, the J call TRBJ2-5; 7 nucleotides agree with TRBD2. The CDR3 is 12 residues long. The V gene end was trimmed by 6 bases and the J gene end by 7 bases; junction bases not matched to a gene: 5. Germline V gene data show CDR1 as MNHEY and CDR2 as SVGAGI. The CDR3 sequence: CASSRGGGTQYF. Here the CDR3 DNA reads TGTGCCAGCAGCCGGGGCGGGGGGACCCAGTACTTC.

The V call is TRBV5-8, the J call TRBJ1-2; D gene ambiguous. The CDR3 consists of 13 residues. Trimming removed 8 bases from V and 8 bases from J, with 19 bases in between. Germline V gives CDR1 SGHTS, CDR2 YDEGEE. The chain's CDR3 is CASRVSGVKGYTF. The CDR3 DNA reads as TGTGCCAGTAGAGTATCGGGAGTCAAAGGCTACACCTTC. Using reference TRBV5-8 and TRBJ1-2 for the parts outside the CDR3, the full variable domain is EAGVTQSPTHLIKTRGQQATLRCSPISGHTSVYWYQQALGLGLQFLLWYDEGEERNRGNFPPRFSGRQFPNYSSELNVNALELEDSALYLCASRVSGVKGYTFGSGTRLTVV.

Concerning this clone itself: Relative to the germline gene, one junction end is altered; a read error may explain this. This sequence joins TRBV4-2 and TRBJ2-7; unclear D gene. In germline, CDR1 is LGHNA, CDR2 YNFKEQ. This CDR3 region has 14 residues. The CDR3 region is CASSQDPPGLNVHF. CDR3 coding DNA: TGTGCCAGCAGCCAAGACCCCCCCGGTCTCAACGTGCACTTC.

V is TRBV5-6 and J is TRBJ1-5, with 8 bases matching TRBD1. Per the germline V gene, CDR1 is SGHDT and CDR2 is YYEEEE. The J segment lost 5 bases and the V segment lost 0 bases, leaving 4 bases of the junction unmatched. The CDR3 covers 15 residues. For the CDR3, the DNA is TGTGCCAGCAGCTTGGAAGGACAGGGATATCAGCCCCAGCATTTT. Translation: CASSLEGQGYQPQHF.

This clone showed up just once. This chain connects TRBV4-2 to TRBJ1-5; maybe TRBD1 (6 bases). Trimming took 0 bases from V and 7 from J, leaving 16 bases between them. Germline V gives CDR1 LGHNA, CDR2 YNFKEQ. The CDR3 consists of 16 residues. The CDR3 spells CASSQDRAGAGQPQHF. The CDR3 DNA is TGTGCCAGCAGCCAAGATCGGGCAGGGGCTGGCCAGCCCCAGCATTTT.

The chain carries TRBV9 and TRBJ2-7, with 8 positions matching TRBD2. Germline trimming cut 3 bases from V and 6 bases from J; bases unmatched to any gene: 8. The CDR3 spans 14 residues. CDR1 is SGDLS and CDR2 is YYNGEE in the germline V gene. In DNA form, the CDR3 reads TGTGCCAGCAGCGCCGGGGGGGCCCTCGGCGAGCAGTACTTC. This encodes CASSAGGALGEQYF.

The chain is built from TRBV7-3 and TRBJ2-7, with TRBD1 matching 7 bases. CDR1 is SGHTA and CDR2 is FQGTGA in the germline V gene. The CDR3 covers 17 residues. The V gene end was trimmed by 5 bases and the J gene end by 0 bases; junction bases not matched to a gene: 13. The CDR3 sequence: CASSRNPGQQHSYEQYF. The CDR3 coding sequence is TGTGCCAGCAGCCGCAACCCGGGACAGCAACACTCCTACGAGCAGTACTTC.

The chain couples TRBV25-1 to TRBJ2-5; no firm D call. This CDR3 comprises 12 residues. With 4 bases removed from V and 5 bases from J, the gap between germline ends came to 8 bases. CDR1 is MGHDK, CDR2 SYGVNS, per germline. CDR3 DNA sequence: TGTGCCAGCAGTGCCCATTGGGAGACCCAGTACTTC. It is translated as CASSAHWETQYF.

This chain links TRBV6-2 or TRBV6-3 with TRBJ2-1; D is uncertain. V lost 5 bases and J 0 bases, leaving 11 bases between the germline ends. In germline, CDR1 is MNHEY, CDR2 SVGEGT. The CDR3 loop spans 15 amino acids. The CDR3 protein is CASSVFSNSYNEQFF. The CDR3 DNA is TGTGCCAGCAGTGTATTCTCTAACTCCTACAATGAGCAGTTCTTC.

This clone was detected a few times. The chain has TRBV4-2 and TRBJ2-7, with TRBD2 matching over 7 bases. The germline gives CDR1 LGHNA, CDR2 YNFKEQ. Trimming cost V 0 bases and J 2 bases; bases outside gene matches: 7. This CDR3 contains 16 residues. The CDR3 region is CASSQDIASGAYEQYF. CDR3 nucleotide sequence: TGTGCCAGCAGCCAAGATATCGCTAGCGGCGCCTACGAGCAGTACTTC.

The chain uses TRBV5-1 and TRBJ2-7; D not certain. The germline V gene has CDR1 SGHRS and CDR2 YFSETQ. The length of the CDR3 is 13 residues. Trimming pared 4 bases from V and 3 bases from J, leaving 11 bases between. The CDR3 coding sequence is TGCGCCAGCAGCGGACGTTCGAACTACGAGCAGTACTTC. Its protein is CASSGRSNYEQYF.

The gene calls are TRBV5-5 and TRBJ2-1; 7 nucleotides agree with TRBD1. V shed 1 base, J shed 1 base, and the junction held 2 bases outside the gene matches. The CDR3 totals 15 residues. Germline V CDR1 and CDR2: SGHKS, YYEKEE (reference sequence). The CDR3 region is CASSLIQGSYNEQFF. CDR3 nucleotides: TGTGCCAGCAGCTTGATACAGGGGTCCTACAATGAGCAGTTCTTC.